The rows below give T cell receptor beta chains drawn from one sample of a study of OX40 agonist ivuxolimab in advanced cancers. Here immunoSEQ multiplex PCR was the method, and the copy in TCRdb shows in-frame clones only, minus some. This table has 20,000 to 30,000 clones, 88% appearing once. Source: CD4+ or CD8+ T cells sorted from blood, taken in a trial of the OX40 agonist ivuxolimab. These receptors all stem from an adult with an advanced solid tumor such as melanoma, head and neck, liver or kidney cancer. CDR3s include the opening cysteine and the closing phenylalanine or tryptophan. D genes are given only for firm matches. Clone size appears in some rows only: once, few, many, or a class for an expanded clone.

-	TRBV5-1	TRBJ2-7	-	CASSYQGFAYEQYF	TGCGCCAGCAGCTACCAGGGGTTCGCCTACGAGCAGTACTTC
TRBD1	TRBV5-1	TRBJ2-7	-	CASSLRDRGIYEQYF	TGCGCCAGCAGCTTAAGGGACAGGGGGATCTACGAGCAGTACTTC
-	TRBV16	TRBJ1-5	-	CASSQSGNQPQHF	TGTGCCAGCAGCCAATCGGGCAATCAGCCCCAGCATTTT
-	TRBV6-1	TRBJ1-5	-	CASNDPYSNQPQHF	TGTGCCAGCAACGACCCCTATAGCAATCAGCCCCAGCATTTT
-	TRBV7-2	TRBJ2-3	-	CASSVSTSTDTQYF	TGTGCCAGCAGCGTATCAACCAGCACAGATACGCAGTATTTT
-	TRBV9	TRBJ2-2	-	CASSVKQGGITGELFF	TGTGCCAGCAGCGTAAAACAGGGAGGGATCACCGGGGAGCTGTTTTTT
-	TRBV5-1	TRBJ2-7	-	CASSFLHTHEQYF	TGCGCCAGCAGCTTCTTACATACGCACGAGCAGTACTTC
TRBD2	TRBV9	TRBJ2-3	-	CASSVGGGRGDTQYF	TGTGCCAGCAGCGTAGGCGGGGGGCGCGGAGATACGCAGTATTTT
TRBD1	TRBV18	TRBJ1-2	-	CASSPNPGAGGSYGYTF	TGTGCCAGCTCACCAAACCCCGGGGCAGGGGGATCCTATGGCTACACCTTC
-	TRBV5-4	TRBJ1-2	-	CASSLRGKDYGYTF	TGTGCCAGCAGCTTGCGGGGGAAGGACTATGGCTACACCTTC
-	TRBV25-1	TRBJ1-6	-	CASSSPGGYPLHF	TGTGCCAGCAGTAGCCCGGGGGGTTATCCCCTCCACTTT
-	TRBV5-6	TRBJ2-5	once	CASSLDGEVGQETQYF	TGTGCCAGCAGCTTGGATGGAGAGGTGGGCCAAGAGACCCAGTACTTC
-	TRBV11-2	TRBJ2-5	-	CASSFAEETQYF	TGTGCCAGCAGCTTTGCTGAAGAGACCCAGTACTTC
-	TRBV5-1	TRBJ2-2	-	CASSLGGWGTGELFF	TGCGCCAGCAGCTTAGGCGGGTGGGGCACCGGGGAGCTGTTTTTT
-	TRBV7-9	TRBJ2-7	-	CASRRLNGWEQYF	TGTGCCAGCAGACGCTTGAACGGATGGGAGCAGTACTTC
-	TRBV5-6	TRBJ1-2	-	CASSLGGRHYGYTF	TGTGCCAGCAGCTTGGGGGGGAGACACTATGGCTACACCTTC
TRBD1	TRBV15	TRBJ2-1	-	CAASRGQGDYNEQFF	TGTGCCGCCAGCAGAGGACAGGGAGACTACAATGAGCAGTTCTTC
-	TRBV19	TRBJ2-3	-	CASRNFRADTQYF	TGTGCCAGTAGAAATTTCAGGGCAGATACGCAGTATTTT
TRBD1	TRBV2	TRBJ1-1	-	CASSSVTGGVEAFF	TGTGCCAGCAGTTCTGTGACAGGGGGCGTTGAAGCTTTCTTT
TRBD1	TRBV5-1	TRBJ2-2	-	CASSLSRGQTGELFF	TGCGCCAGCAGCTTGTCCAGGGGGCAAACCGGGGAGCTGTTTTTT
TRBD1	TRBV2	TRBJ1-2	-	CASSEATGSSGYTF	TGTGCCAGCAGTGAAGCGACAGGGAGTAGTGGCTACACCTTC
TRBD2	TRBV2	TRBJ2-2	-	CASTGLGGTSGTNTGELFF	TGTGCCAGCACCGGCCTCGGCGGGACTAGCGGGACGAACACCGGGGAGCTGTTTTTT